There are a few counts of the clone carrying this TCR beta chain. Its specificity is unknown. This entry belongs to a study of T cell repertoires in cytomegalovirus infection. Study-wide context: Matching HLA type and CMV infection were both indicated by public TCR beta signatures.

Broader study findings: The response measured ex vivo was dominated by TCR beta clonotypes (HLA-C-restricted and CMV-specific). Cumulated frequencies of public TCR beta families served to identify carriers of CMV plus the relevant HLA.

TCRdb ran MiXCR on the reads and lists one entry per CDR3 protein. The sample carries under 850,000 distinct CDR3 sequences, about a third recorded once. CDR1 and CDR2 (germline): MNHEY, SVGEGT. Trimming stripped 2 bases from V and 5 bases from J, with 7 bases between. CDR3 length: 13 residues. This chain links TRBV6-2 or TRBV6-3 with TRBJ1-5; no definite D call. Sequenced material: PBMCs. This TCR was recovered from a human donor in good health (CMV status not recorded). Some clones in this sample may be carry-over from other donors' samples. Written as DNA, the CDR3 is TGTGCCAGCAGTTACGCTTCTCATCAGCCCCAGCATTTT. Protein product: CASSYASHQPQHF.